Below are 18 T cell receptor beta chains sequenced from a single sample in a study of graft-versus-host responses after intestinal transplantation. TCRdb's table, derived via immunoSEQ multiplex PCR, lists solely in-frame clones and lacks some. The profile shows around 4,300 clones, approximately 30% of them singletons. Material: alloreactive CD4+ T cells from a mixed lymphocyte reaction culture, obtained before transplantation. Subset in this sample: CFSE-low proliferating T cells sorted from roughly six-day pre-transplant mixed lymphocyte reaction (GvH or HvG direction). The receptor set was obtained from a human patient who was an organ donor for intestinal transplantation.

This clone was counted only a few times. The chain uses TRBV4-3 and TRBJ2-1; D might be TRBD1 (5 bases). The germline V and J ends were trimmed by 0 bases and 6 bases, with 9 bases remaining between them. The CDR3 length is 14 residues. Per the germline V gene, CDR1 is LGHNA and CDR2 is YSLEER. CDR3 loop: CASSQESRANEQFF. Written as DNA, the CDR3 is TGCGCCAGCAGCCAAGAAAGCAGGGCCAATGAGCAGTTCTTC.

V and J are TRBV11-2 and TRBJ2-4; 7 bases agree with TRBD1. V dropped 1 base and J dropped 0; count of bases not matched to a gene: 6. This CDR3 is built from 17 residues. Germline CDR1 and CDR2: SGHAT and FQNNGV. CDR3 amino acids: CASSLGWDRLAKNIQYF. DNA for the CDR3: TGTGCCAGCAGCTTAGGATGGGACAGATTAGCCAAAAACATTCAGTACTTC.

This clone was counted between two and nine times. The gene calls are TRBV7-9 and TRBJ2-1; D tentatively fits TRBD1 or TRBD2 (5 bases each). The germline V gene encodes CDR1 SEHNR and CDR2 FQNEAQ (reference sequence). Trimming took off 0 bases at V and 4 bases at J, with 7 bases between the two ends. This CDR3 has 14 amino acids. The CDR3 reads CASSLAGVYNEQFF. For the CDR3, the DNA is TGTGCCAGCAGCTTAGCGGGGGTTTACAATGAGCAGTTCTTC.

This clone is labeled medium-sized (0.01 to 0.1%). The rearrangement joins TRBV6-1 to TRBJ1-2; D call uncertain. The V end lost 0 bases, the J end lost 5 bases, and 13 bases lay between the germline ends. This CDR3 is built from 15 residues. Germline lookup yields CDR1 MNHNS and CDR2 SASEGT. The CDR3 DNA reads TGTGCCAGCAGTGAAGCTAAGGTCTCCACTTATGGCTACACCTTC. Amino acid sequence: CASSEAKVSTYGYTF.

The chain has TRBV5-1 and TRBJ1-2; D is uncertain. Germline V gene lookup returns CDR1 SGHRS and CDR2 YFSETQ. V lost 0 bases to trimming and J lost 1 base, with 4 bases between them. CDR3 size: 13 residues. CDR3 sequence (DNA): TGCGCCAGCAGCTTGGGGGATAACTATGGCTACACCTTC. Residues: CASSLGDNYGYTF.

The chain recombines TRBV18 with TRBJ2-7; 7 bases map to TRBD1. This CDR3 is built from 15 residues. The J segment lost 5 bases and the V segment lost 1 base, leaving 8 bases of the junction unmatched. Germline V gives CDR1 KGHSH, CDR2 LQKENI. CDR3 sequence: CASSPRARGRDEQYF. The DNA of the CDR3 is TGTGCCAGCTCACCACGGGCAAGGGGGCGGGACGAGCAGTACTTC.

This clone appeared a few times. The chain employs TRBV5-6 and TRBJ2-1; D is ambiguous. V was trimmed by 4 bases and J by 4 bases, leaving 9 bases between them. CDR3 length: 13 amino acids. Germline lookup yields CDR1 SGHDT and CDR2 YYEEEE. CDR3 residues: CASSPDLYNEQFF. In nucleotides, the CDR3 is TGTGCCAGCAGCCCGGACCTTTACAATGAGCAGTTCTTC.

This clone has a handful of counts. This chain links TRBV19 with TRBJ1-4, with 7 positions matching TRBD1. The CDR3 extends over 15 amino acids. Germline V gene data show CDR1 as LNHDA and CDR2 as SQIVND (reference sequence). The junction had 6 bases not matched to a gene; V was cut back by 5 bases and J by 3 bases. This CDR3 is CASSSPRGANEKLFF. The CDR3 DNA is TGTGCCAGTAGTTCGCCCAGGGGGGCTAATGAAAAACTGTTTTTT. The full variable domain, in which reference TRBV19 and TRBJ1-4 provide the parts outside the CDR3, is DGGITQSPKYLFRKEGQNVTLSCEQNLNHDAMYWYRQDPGQGLRLIYYSQIVNDFQKGDIAEGYSVSREKKESFPLTVTSAQKNPTAFYLCASSSPRGANEKLFFGSGTQLSVL.

The chain recombines TRBV4-3 with TRBJ2-3; D gene uncertain. The CDR3 length is 17 residues. Per germline, CDR1 LGHNA and CDR2 YSLEER. Deletions cut 0 bases from V and 0 bases from J, with 13 bases between. The DNA of the CDR3 is TGCGCCAGCAGCCAAGATCTTGGGTTCCCAAGCACAGATACGCAGTATTTT. Amino acid sequence: CASSQDLGFPSTDTQYF.

This rearrangement joins TRBV6-6 to TRBJ1-5; perhaps TRBD1 as D (6 bases). The CDR3 is 16 residues long. Trimming pared 2 bases from V and 1 base from J, leaving 12 bases between. The germline V gene encodes CDR1 MNHNY and CDR2 SVGAGI (reference sequence). The CDR3 DNA follows: TGTGCCAGCAGTTACAGTACGGGGGGCAGCAATCAGCCCCAGCATTTT. It translates to CASSYSTGGSNQPQHF.

This clone was seen only once. The gene calls are TRBV6-9 and TRBJ1-1, with TRBD1 matching 7 bases. CDR3 size: 14 residues. The V and J ends lost 6 bases and 1 base, in that order; junction bases with no gene match: 5. Germline V lookup: CDR1 MNHGY, CDR2 SVAAGI. DNA of the CDR3: TGTGCCAGCAGACTACAGGGGTCGAACACTGAAGCTTTCTTT. Encoded protein: CASRLQGSNTEAFF.

This clone was recorded a few times. The rearrangement links TRBV7-6 to TRBJ2-7, with D perhaps being TRBD1 or TRBD2 (5 bases each). The CDR3 has 13 amino acids. Germline V CDR1 and CDR2: SGHVS, FNYEAQ. The V end was cut by 2 bases, the J end by 7 bases, with 12 bases between. In DNA, the CDR3 is TGTGCCAGCAGCTTAACCCGGGACCGTGAGCAGTACTTC. This translates into CASSLTRDREQYF. Variable domain in full (rest from reference TRBV7-6 and TRBJ2-7): GAGVSQSPRYKVTKRGQDVALRCDPISGHVSLYWYRQALGQGPEFLTYFNYEAQQDKSGLPNDRFSAERPEGSISTLTIQRTEQRDSAMYRCASSLTRDREQYFGPGTRLTVT.

This clone is labeled as medium-sized. The CDR3 loop is CASKVGLATDTQYF. The CDR3 coding sequence is TGTGCCAGCAAAGTCGGGCTAGCAACAGATACGCAGTATTTT. The genes are TRBV7-2 and TRBJ2-3, with TRBD2 as a possible D gene (5 bases). The V gene's germline CDR1 is SGHTA and CDR2 FQGNSA. This CDR3 spans 14 amino acids. V lost 7 bases and J lost 3, with 14 bases in between.

CDR3 protein: CSVEGGAGGYTF. CDR3 coding DNA: TGCAGCGTTGAAGGCGGTGCCGGGGGCTACACCTTC. V and J are TRBV29-1 and TRBJ1-2; no clear D gene. The CDR3 contains 12 residues. The germline CDR1 and CDR2 sequences are SQVTM and ANQGSEA. V lost 1 base to trimming and J lost 8 bases, with 11 bases between them.

The table lists this clone with a few counts. This chain connects TRBV20-1 to TRBJ1-1; no firm D call. CDR1 and CDR2 from the germline V gene are DFQATT and SNEGSKA (reference sequence). The ends were cut back, 3 bases at V and 4 bases at J, with 6 bases in the middle. This CDR3 has 11 residues. As DNA, the CDR3 is TGCAGTGCTAGTAGAGGCACTGAAGCTTTCTTT. It specifies CSASRGTEAFF.

This clone is medium-sized by share. This chain links TRBV6-1 with TRBJ1-6; D remains ambiguous. The CDR3 length is 14 residues. V lost 3 bases and J lost 4, with 7 bases in between. From germline, CDR1 is MNHNS and CDR2 SASEGT. In DNA form, the CDR3 reads TGTGCCAGCAGTGAGACGGTGTATAATTCACCCCTCCACTTT. Encoded protein: CASSETVYNSPLHF.

The chain joins TRBV19 to TRBJ1-1; 8 bases line up with TRBD1. With 2 bases clipped from V and 4 bases from J, the junction kept 3 bases outside the gene matches. This CDR3 has 14 residues. Germline CDR1 is LNHDA and CDR2 is SQIVND (reference sequence). The CDR3, as DNA: TGTGCCAGTAGTATACAGGGGGCAGTCACTGAAGCTTTCTTT. Protein: CASSIQGAVTEAFF.

By share of the sample, this clone is medium-sized (0.01 to 0.1%). V gene TRBV7-9 combines with J gene TRBJ1-1; D may be TRBD1 (5 bases). Germline CDR1 is SEHNR and CDR2 is FQNEAQ (reference sequence). The CDR3 loop spans 14 amino acids. The V and J ends lost 2 bases and 1 base respectively, with 8 bases between them. Here the CDR3 DNA reads TGTGCCAGCAGCTTATGGGGCTGGAACACTGAAGCTTTCTTT. Amino acid sequence: CASSLWGWNTEAFF.